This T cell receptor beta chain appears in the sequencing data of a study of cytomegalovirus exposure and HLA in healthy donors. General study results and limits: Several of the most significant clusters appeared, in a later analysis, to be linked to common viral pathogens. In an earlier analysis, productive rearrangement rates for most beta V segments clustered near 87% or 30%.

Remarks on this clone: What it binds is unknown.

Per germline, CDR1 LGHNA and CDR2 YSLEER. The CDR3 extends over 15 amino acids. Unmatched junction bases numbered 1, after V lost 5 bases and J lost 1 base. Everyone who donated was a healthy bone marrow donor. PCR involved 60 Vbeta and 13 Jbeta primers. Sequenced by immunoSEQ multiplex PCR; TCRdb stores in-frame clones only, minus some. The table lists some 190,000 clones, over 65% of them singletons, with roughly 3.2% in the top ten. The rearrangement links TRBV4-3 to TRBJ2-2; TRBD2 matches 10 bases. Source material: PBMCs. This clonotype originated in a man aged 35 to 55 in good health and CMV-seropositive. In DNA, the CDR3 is TGCGCCAGCAGCAGGACTAGCGGGAACACCGGGGAGCTGTTTTTT. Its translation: CASSRTSGNTGELFF.